The following is a T cell receptor (beta chain) sequence with its context. Its specificity is unknown. The data belong to a study of post-analysis software for immune sequencing data. Study background: Relapsing-remitting, secondary progressive and progressive-relapsing multiple sclerosis courses were included. Study-level points and caveats: Compared against controls, patients with multiple sclerosis displayed significantly lower normalized Chao1 diversity. Under F measure analysis, samples from one preparation batch co-clustered strongly. Among roughly five TRBV segments more frequent in patients than controls were TRBV5-6, TRBV5-1 and TRBV20-1.

Unique molecular identifiers were carried by the TCR beta cDNA libraries. From about 1 to 10 million T cells, 400,000 to 600,000 cDNA molecules were obtained. One entry per CDR3 protein results from TCRdb running MiXCR on the PCR reads. The table has 450,000 to 650,000 distinct CDR3 sequences, roughly two fifths seen once; the top ten hold 1.5% to 2%. In germline, CDR1 is SGHTA, CDR2 FQGNSA. The CDR3 contains 17 residues. With V trimmed by 2 bases and J by 15 bases, 20 bases remained unmatched. The specimen was blood. The TCR originated in a girl between 5 and 17 years old with multiple sclerosis. V and J are TRBV7-2 and TRBJ2-1; 9 bases are shared with TRBD2. The CDR3 sequence: CASSLNAGYGTGTSLFF. The CDR3 nucleotides are TGTGCCAGCAGCTTAAACGCAGGGTACGGCACCGGGACTAGCCTGTTCTTC.